This T cell receptor beta chain appears in the sequencing data of a study of CD8+ T cells in alopecia areata. The CDR3 totals 16 residues. CDR1 and CDR2 from the germline V gene are MNHNY and SVGAGI (reference sequence). V was pared by 4 bases and J by 4 bases, with 16 bases between. Sequencing relied on a cDNA template that was reverse transcribed from extracted RNA. The method was immunoSEQ multiplex PCR; TCRdb's version includes in-frame clones alone and lacks a portion of them. The profile shows under 130,000 clones, around 50% of them singletons. Sequencing was performed on CD4+ T cells sorted from blood. This chain connects TRBV6-6 to TRBJ2-2; D tentatively reads TRBD1 or TRBD2 (5 bases each). The receptor comes from a human donor in good health. The CDR3 DNA is TGTGCCAGCAGTTCCCGACAGACGGCGGGCACCGGGGAGCTGTTTTTT. Translation: CASSSRQTAGTGELFF.